The clone carrying this T cell receptor (beta chain) has only one observation. Germline V gene data show CDR1 as SNHLY and CDR2 as FYNNEI. The CDR3 extends over 12 amino acids. Trimming removed 8 bases from V and 5 bases from J, with 12 bases in between. Each CDR3 protein is one row after TCRdb ran MiXCR on the 5' RACE reads. Here the sample spans about 320,000 distinct CDR3 sequences, more than 13% being singletons. This sample was taken from a study of T-cell memory formation after mild COVID-19. Sequenced: PBMCs or a T cell subset sorted from them (not recorded which). The TCR sequence derives from a man younger than 35 who had mild COVID-19 (a few samples of this study predate the infection). Cell type and time point are not known. The chain has TRBV2 and TRBJ1-1; D is possibly TRBD1 (5 bases). The DNA for the CDR3 is TGTGCCAGCCCGTCGACAGAGACTGAAGCTTTCTTT. As protein: CASPSTETEAFF.